These 20 T cell receptor beta chains were all obtained from the same sample, sequenced in a study of identical twins. TCRdb used MiXCR to reprocess the 5' RACE reads, holding one entry per CDR3 protein. The table has around 490,000 distinct CDR3 sequences, 14% seen once. Another study also made use of these data, one on yellow fever vaccine responses in identical twins.

What was sequenced was CD4+ T cells sorted from blood. All receptors derive from a woman between 18 and 29 years old in good health.

This clonotype has just a few counts. The chain has TRBV7-2 and TRBJ2-7; 10 bases map to TRBD2. V gave up 1 base and J gave up 3 bases; unmatched junction bases: 6. Looked up from germline, CDR1 is SGHTA and CDR2 is FQGNSA. This CDR3 comprises 16 residues. The CDR3 protein is CASSLVERGGGYEQYF. In DNA, the CDR3 is TGTGCCAGCAGCTTAGTTGAGCGGGGGGGCGGCTACGAGCAGTACTTC.

This clonotype has just a few counts. The gene calls are TRBV25-1 and TRBJ2-3, with 8 nucleotides matching TRBD1. V shed 4 bases, J shed 3 bases, and the junction held 6 bases outside the gene matches. The CDR3 totals 15 residues. Germline CDR1 reads MGHDK; CDR2 reads SYGVNS. The CDR3 DNA is TGTGCCAGCAGTGTCGCAGGGGGCAAAACAGATACGCAGTATTTT. Encoded protein: CASSVAGGKTDTQYF.

This chain connects TRBV5-1 to TRBJ1-6, with 7 positions matching TRBD1. V lost 4 bases, J lost 4 bases, and 5 bases stayed unmatched. Germline CDR1 SGHRS, CDR2 YFSETQ. This CDR3 spans 15 amino acids. CDR3 loop: CASSPTGKYNSPLHF. As DNA, the CDR3 is TGCGCCAGCAGCCCGACAGGGAAATATAATTCACCCCTCCACTTT. The whole variable domain, filled in from reference TRBV5-1 and TRBJ1-6, reads KAGVTQTPRYLIKTRGQQVTLSCSPISGHRSVSWYQQTPGQGLQFLFEYFSETQRNKGNFPGRFSGRQFSNSRSEMNVSTLELGDSALYLCASSPTGKYNSPLHFGNGTRLTVT.

This clonotype has just a few counts. This sequence joins TRBV5-1 and TRBJ2-5; TRBD1 is a possible D gene (5 bases). The CDR3 is 17 amino acids. Trimming pared 0 bases from V and 4 bases from J, leaving 19 bases between. Germline V gene sequence: CDR1 SGHRS, CDR2 YFSETQ. CDR3 sequence reads: CASSLGVSGNNGETQYF. CDR3 coding DNA: TGCGCCAGCAGCTTGGGAGTTTCAGGGAACAATGGAGAGACCCAGTACTTC.

This clonotype was seen a handful of times. The chain uses TRBV12-3 or TRBV12-4 and TRBJ2-5; the match to TRBD1 covers 7 bases. The J segment lost 1 base and the V segment lost 3 bases, leaving 2 bases of the junction unmatched. This CDR3 is built from 14 residues. This CDR3 reads CASSLTGLQETQYF. CDR3 bases: TGTGCCAGCAGTTTGACAGGGCTCCAAGAGACCCAGTACTTC.

The table lists this clonotype with a few counts. The chain uses TRBV12-3 or TRBV12-4 and TRBJ2-7; TRBD2 aligns across 9 bases. V lost 5 bases and J lost 0; bases outside the gene matches: 8. The CDR3 spans 16 residues. The CDR3 bases are TGTGCCAGCAGTCCCGGGGCTAGCGGGGTCTCCTACGAGCAGTACTTC. Encoded protein: CASSPGASGVSYEQYF.

Remarks on this clonotype: Its ends do not fully match the called genes, so a read error is possible. V is TRBV12-3 or TRBV12-4 and J is TRBJ2-3; D may be TRBD1 or TRBD2 (5 bases each). This CDR3 is built from 18 residues. The CDR3 loop is CACSFDALGTASTDTQYF. The CDR3, as DNA: TGTGCCTGCAGTTTTGATGCCCTGGGGACCGCTAGCACAGATACGCAGTATTTT.

This clonotype showed up many times. J is TRBJ2-3 and V is TRBV5-1; maybe TRBD2 (6 bases). In germline, CDR1 is SGHRS, CDR2 YFSETQ. The CDR3 has 15 amino acids. Trimming left V 1 base short and J 2 bases short, with 11 bases between. The CDR3 region is CASSLRGLPTDTQYF. CDR3 nucleotide sequence: TGCGCCAGCAGCTTGAGGGGACTCCCCACAGATACGCAGTATTTT. The full variable domain, completed using reference TRBV5-1 and TRBJ2-3, is KAGVTQTPRYLIKTRGQQVTLSCSPISGHRSVSWYQQTPGQGLQFLFEYFSETQRNKGNFPGRFSGRQFSNSRSEMNVSTLELGDSALYLCASSLRGLPTDTQYFGPGTRLTVL.

This chain links TRBV5-1 with TRBJ2-1; D uncertain. Trimming shortened V by 6 bases and J by 0 bases, and 7 bases separated the two germline ends. The CDR3 has 13 amino acids. CDR1 is SGHRS, CDR2 YFSETQ, per germline. The CDR3 here is CASKATSYNEQFF. The CDR3 DNA reads as TGCGCCAGCAAAGCGACCTCCTACAATGAGCAGTTCTTC.

This clonotype was seen many times. The chain has TRBV5-5 and TRBJ2-1; unclear D gene. There are 14 residues in the CDR3. Germline V gene sequence: CDR1 SGHKS, CDR2 YYEKEE (reference sequence). Trimming pared 0 bases from V and 0 bases from J, leaving 4 bases between. CDR3 region: CASSLVSSYNEQFF. The DNA for the CDR3 is TGTGCCAGCAGCTTGGTGAGCTCCTACAATGAGCAGTTCTTC.

This chain uses TRBV28 with TRBJ2-3; 8 positions match TRBD2. The CDR3 is 15 residues long. Germline loops: CDR1 MDHEN, CDR2 SYDVKM. Unmatched junction bases numbered 3, after V lost 2 bases and J lost 2 bases. CDR3 sequence reads: CASSLRAGATDTQYF. CDR3 bases: TGTGCCAGCAGTTTAAGAGCGGGAGCCACAGATACGCAGTATTTT.

This clonotype was seen more than once but under ten times. The chain uses TRBV29-1 and TRBJ1-3, with 7 positions matching TRBD1. V trimming: 7 bases; J trimming: 3 bases; junction bases outside the gene matches: 3. The CDR3 has 12 amino acids. Germline CDR1 is SQVTM and CDR2 is ANQGSEA. DNA for the CDR3: TGCAGCGGATCAGGGGGTGGAAACACCATATATTTT. It is translated as CSGSGGGNTIYF.

This sequence joins TRBV5-1 and TRBJ1-1; perhaps TRBD1 as D (5 bases). Trimming took off 1 base at V and 0 bases at J, with 10 bases between the two ends. The CDR3 has 15 amino acids. Germline lookup yields CDR1 SGHRS and CDR2 YFSETQ. CDR3 coding DNA: TGCGCCAGCAGCTTGCAAGACAGTATGAACACTGAAGCTTTCTTT. It encodes CASSLQDSMNTEAFF.

V usage is TRBV7-2 and J usage is TRBJ2-1, with 8 bases lining up with TRBD2. Germline V CDR1 and CDR2: SGHTA, FQGNSA. The CDR3 covers 17 residues. V was pared by 5 bases and J by 2 bases, with 11 bases of the junction left unmatched. The CDR3 region has the DNA TGTGCCAGCAGCCCGAGGGTCGGGACTAGGGCCTACAATGAGCAGTTCTTC. This codes for CASSPRVGTRAYNEQFF.

This clonotype was counted between two and nine times. The CDR3 DNA follows: TGTGCCTCTTCGACTAGCGGAGCCTACGAGCAGTACTTC. It specifies CASSTSGAYEQYF. V is TRBV10-3 and J is TRBJ2-7, with TRBD2 identical over 9 bases. V was clipped by 11 bases and J by 2 bases; unmatched bases: 7. Germline V gives CDR1 ENHRY, CDR2 SYGVKD. The CDR3 runs to 13 residues.

The V gene is TRBV29-1, the J gene TRBJ2-5, with D perhaps being TRBD1 or TRBD2 (6 bases each). With 7 bases removed from V and 5 bases from J, the gap between germline ends came to 14 bases. CDR3 length: 12 residues. Germline V gene data show CDR1 as SQVTM and CDR2 as ANQGSEA. The CDR3 DNA is TGCAGCGCCACGGGGGCGGCTGAGACCCAGTACTTC. Amino acid sequence: CSATGAAETQYF. Based on the CDR3 plus reference TRBV29-1 and TRBJ2-5, the full variable domain is SAVISQKPSRDICQRGTSLTIQCQVDSQVTMMFWYRQQPGQSLTLIATANQGSEATYESGFVIDKFPISRPNLTFSTLTVSNMSPEDSSIYLCSATGAAETQYFGPGTRLLVL.

There are a few counts of this clonotype. This sequence joins TRBV28 and TRBJ2-7, with 7 bases that match TRBD1. The ends lost 9 bases at V and 1 base at J; junction bases unmatched: 12. Germline CDR1 is MDHEN and CDR2 is SYDVKM. CDR3 length: 15 residues. CDR3: CARSPPGTASYEQYF. The CDR3 nucleotides are TGTGCCAGAAGTCCCCCGGGGACAGCTTCCTACGAGCAGTACTTC.

The chain employs TRBV7-6 and TRBJ2-1; 7 nucleotides align to TRBD2. Germline CDR1 is SGHVS and CDR2 is FNYEAQ. Trimming at V came to 0 bases and at J to 6 bases, leaving 8 bases not matched to a gene. The CDR3 is made up of 16 amino acids. CDR3 DNA sequence: TGTGCCAGCAGCTTAGCCTTTCGTGGGGGGGTCAATGAGCAGTTCTTC. Its translation: CASSLAFRGGVNEQFF.

This clonotype was detected ten times or more. As DNA, the CDR3 is TGCAGTGCAATTAAAACGCCCGGGGGAAACACTGAAGCTTTCTTT. Its translation: CSAIKTPGGNTEAFF. This rearrangement joins TRBV20-1 to TRBJ1-1; possibly TRBD1 for D (5 bases). The V gene's germline CDR1 is DFQATT and CDR2 SNEGSKA (reference sequence). The V gene lost 6 bases and the J gene lost 2 bases, with 19 bases spanning the gap. CDR3 length equals 15 residues.

This clonotype showed up just a few times. The rearrangement uses TRBV18 and TRBJ2-5; no firm D call. V shed 3 bases and J shed 3 bases, with 14 bases lying between them. The V gene's germline CDR1 is KGHSH and CDR2 LQKENI. This CDR3 spans 15 amino acids. CDR3 loop: CASSPSSTTKETQYF. In nucleotides, the CDR3 is TGTGCCAGCTCACCTTCATCAACGACAAAAGAGACCCAGTACTTC.